Listed below are T cell receptor beta chains from one sample, sequenced in a study of shared clonotypes between healthy human individuals. TCRdb's table, derived via immunoSEQ multiplex PCR, lists solely in-frame clones and lacks some. Of around 100,000 clones listed, 67% were seen once; the top ten hold about 48%. The sequenced sample consisted of memory CD8+ T cells sorted from blood. These TCRs come from a man under 40 in good health. Each CDR3 is given with its conserved first and last residue. The D gene is left open where the match is weak. Size tells how often a clone was seen (once, few, many) or the class of an expanded clone, and some rows leave it out.

size	V	D	J	CDR3	DNA
once	TRBV5-4	NA	TRBJ1-1	CASSLGLRGVTEAFF	TGTGCCAGCAGCTTGGGTTTGCGGGGGGTCACTGAAGCTTTCTTT
NA	TRBV7-9	NA	TRBJ1-2	CASSTALGAEGYTF	TGTGCCAGCAGCACCGCCCTGGGGGCAGAGGGCTACACCTTC
NA	TRBV6-6	NA	TRBJ1-1	CASSFGSWTEAFF	TGTGCCAGCAGTTTTGGTAGTTGGACTGAAGCTTTCTTT
NA	TRBV7-6	NA	TRBJ2-7	CASSFGGTYEQYF	TGTGCCAGCAGCTTCGGTGGGACCTACGAGCAGTACTTC
NA	TRBV28	NA	TRBJ2-1	CASSFWLESYNEQFF	TGTGCCAGCAGTTTTTGGCTCGAATCCTACAATGAGCAGTTCTTC
NA	TRBV7-9	NA	TRBJ2-5	CASSRTGLETQYF	TGTGCCAGCAGCCGAACAGGGCTAGAGACCCAGTACTTC
NA	TRBV9	TRBD2	TRBJ2-3	CASSPWSGTTSTDTQYF	TGTGCCAGCAGCCCCTGGAGCGGGACTACTAGCACAGATACGCAGTATTTT
NA	TRBV7-9	TRBD1	TRBJ2-6	CASSFVQGAPGANVLTF	TGTGCCAGCAGCTTTGTCCAGGGGGCCCCTGGGGCCAACGTCCTGACTTTC
NA	TRBV18	NA	TRBJ2-1	CASSTWTGVSQFF	TGTGCCAGCTCAACTTGGACGGGGGTTTCTCAGTTCTTC
NA	TRBV4-1	NA	TRBJ2-2	CASSQVPNTGELFF	TGCGCCAGCAGCCAAGTCCCTAACACCGGGGAGCTGTTTTTT
NA	TRBV11-3	NA	TRBJ2-7	CASSPRSRSQWNEQYF	TGTGCCAGCAGCCCTCGGAGCCGTTCCCAATGGAACGAGCAGTACTTC
NA	TRBV7-9	NA	TRBJ1-5	CASSWSGQPNQPQHF	TGTGCCAGCAGCTGGTCCGGACAGCCCAACCAGCCCCAGCATTTT
NA	TRBV9	NA	TRBJ2-7	CASSVGQGGNEQYF	TGTGCCAGCAGCGTAGGGCAGGGTGGGAACGAGCAGTACTTC
NA	TRBV4-1	TRBD2	TRBJ2-1	CASSQEASRLAGGNEQFF	TGCGCCAGCAGCCAAGAAGCATCGAGACTGGCGGGGGGCAATGAGCAGTTCTTC
few	TRBV13	NA	TRBJ1-3	CASSLGSSGNTIYF	TGTGCCAGCAGCTTAGGGAGCTCTGGAAACACCATATATTTT
few	TRBV2	NA	TRBJ1-2	CASSDDINYGYTF	TGTGCCAGCAGTGACGATATTAACTATGGCTACACCTTC
NA	TRBV4-1	NA	TRBJ1-1	CASSQDQLTEAFF	TGCGCCAGCAGCCAAGATCAGTTAACTGAAGCTTTCTTT
NA	TRBV7-8	NA	TRBJ2-2	CASSLATGSFPELFF	TGTGCCAGCAGCTTAGCAACAGGGAGCTTCCCGGAGCTGTTTTTT
NA	TRBV10-3	NA	TRBJ2-3	CAISDLGHSTDTQYF	TGTGCCATCAGTGATTTGGGCCACTCCACAGATACGCAGTATTTT
few	TRBV27	NA	TRBJ2-7	CARGEEQYF	TGTGCCAGAGGGGAGGAGCAGTACTTC
many	TRBV28	TRBD1	TRBJ2-1	CASSLGGQANEQFF	TGTGCCAGCAGTTTAGGGGGACAGGCTAATGAGCAGTTCTTC
NA	TRBV10-1	TRBD1	TRBJ2-7	CASSTGTGAYEQYF	TGCGCCAGCAGCACTGGGACAGGGGCCTACGAGCAGTACTTC
NA	TRBV6-5	NA	TRBJ2-7	CASSYGAGLSEQYF	TGTGCCAGCAGTTACGGCGCAGGGTTGAGCGAGCAGTACTTC
NA	TRBV28	NA	TRBJ2-7	CASNNRAYEQYF	TGTGCCAGCAACAACAGGGCCTACGAGCAGTACTTC
NA	TRBV2	NA	TRBJ2-7	CASSERANSYEQYF	TGTGCCAGCAGTGAAAGGGCCAACTCCTACGAGCAGTACTTC
NA	TRBV14	NA	TRBJ2-6	CASSQGAAGGANVLTF	TGTGCCAGCAGCCAGGGTGCGGCTGGGGGGGCCAACGTCCTGACTTTC
few	TRBV19	TRBD1	TRBJ2-3	CASSILQGATDTQYF	TGTGCCAGTAGTATCCTCCAGGGGGCAACAGATACGCAGTATTTT
many	TRBV6-1	NA	TRBJ2-1	CASSEAGEGYNEQFF	TGTGCCAGCAGTGAAGCGGGAGAGGGATACAATGAGCAGTTCTTC
NA	TRBV5-1	NA	TRBJ2-5	CASSLSQETQYF	TGCGCCAGCAGCTTGAGCCAAGAGACCCAGTACTTC
NA	TRBV7-6	TRBD2	TRBJ2-5	CASSLGASGTAGTQYF	TGTGCCAGCAGCCTGGGGGCTAGCGGGACAGCCGGGACCCAGTACTTC
NA	TRBV7-9	TRBD2	TRBJ2-7	CASSLVTSFSYEQYF	TGTGCCAGCAGCTTAGTGACTAGCTTCTCCTACGAGCAGTACTTC
NA	TRBV14	NA	TRBJ2-5	CASSQEGSGGLTYQETQYF	TGTGCCAGCAGCCAAGAAGGCTCGGGGGGCCTAACTTACCAAGAGACCCAGTACTTC
NA	TRBV5-6	TRBD1	TRBJ1-5	CASSFGTGGQPQHF	TGTGCCAGCAGCTTTGGGACAGGGGGGCAGCCCCAGCATTTT
few	TRBV19	NA	TRBJ1-5	CASRVQERGRNQPQHF	TGTGCCAGTAGAGTTCAGGAGCGTGGGCGCAATCAGCCCCAGCATTTT
NA	TRBV6-4	NA	TRBJ1-1	CASSEDGWNTEAFF	TGTGCCAGCAGCGAAGACGGCTGGAACACTGAAGCTTTCTTT
many	TRBV19	TRBD2	TRBJ2-1	CASSMGGMRGFNNEQFF	TGTGCCAGTAGTATGGGAGGGATGAGGGGCTTCAACAATGAGCAGTTCTTC
NA	TRBV5-4	TRBD2	TRBJ2-1	CASSLELAGLSNEQFF	TGTGCCAGCAGCTTGGAGCTAGCGGGACTGTCCAATGAGCAGTTCTTC
NA	TRBV7-6	TRBD1	TRBJ2-7	CASSSGGDGYEQYF	TGTGCCAGCAGCTCAGGGGGCGATGGCTACGAGCAGTACTTC
NA	TRBV5-1	NA	TRBJ1-1	CASSSGALNTEAFF	TGCGCCAGCAGCTCGGGAGCCTTGAACACTGAAGCTTTCTTT
NA	TRBV15	NA	TRBJ2-1	CATSTQGASGHEQFF	TGTGCCACCAGCACCCAGGGGGCTAGCGGACATGAGCAGTTCTTC
NA	TRBV12-2	NA	TRBJ2-5	CASRKGKGEETQYF	TGTGCAAGTCGGAAGGGGAAGGGGGAAGAGACCCAGTACTTC
NA	TRBV7-3	NA	TRBJ2-3	CASSLGTPADTQYF	TGTGCCAGCAGCCTAGGGACTCCCGCAGATACGCAGTATTTT
NA	TRBV5-5	NA	TRBJ2-2	CASSLPSAGELFF	TGTGCCAGCAGCTTGCCAAGTGCCGGGGAGCTGTTTTTT
NA	TRBV4-3	TRBD2	TRBJ2-3	CASSQVWGGGTDTQYF	TGCGCCAGCAGCCAGGTGTGGGGGGGAGGCACAGATACGCAGTATTTT
NA	TRBV7-8	NA	TRBJ1-1	CASSKDVREAFF	TGTGCCAGCAGCAAAGATGTGCGGGAAGCTTTCTTT
NA	TRBV10-3	NA	TRBJ2-6	CAIKPGSGANVLTF	TGTGCCATAAAGCCAGGCTCTGGGGCCAACGTCCTGACTTTC
NA	TRBV7-8	TRBD2	TRBJ2-1	CASSSRTSGRTYNEQFF	TGTGCCAGCAGCTCAAGGACTAGCGGGAGAACCTACAATGAGCAGTTCTTC
NA	TRBV6-6	NA	TRBJ2-3	CASSVADLWTDTQYF	TGTGCCAGCAGTGTAGCGGACCTTTGGACAGATACGCAGTATTTT